The entry below gives a single T cell receptor beta chain sequence along with its context. What it binds is not known. The data stem from a study of T cells after yellow fever vaccination. Study conclusions and caveats: Just a small share of clonotypes turned up in the CD4 compartment as well as the CD8 compartment. FACS-sorted repertoires could contain abundant clonotypes contaminating from the bulk population.

TCRdb independently ran MiXCR on the 5' RACE reads; one entry per CDR3 protein. The sample holds 150,000 to 200,000 distinct CDR3 sequences; 6.2% are singletons and the top ten take 2.5% to 3.5%. The TCR comes from a man between 18 and 35 years old who received the YFV17D yellow fever vaccine. The sequenced sample was CD4+ T cells sorted from PBMCs, obtained on the day of the first yellow fever vaccination.

CDR3 in DNA: TGCGCCAGCAGCTTAGGACTGCCCGAAGATACGCAGTATTTT. Protein product: CASSLGLPEDTQYF. The rearrangement uses TRBV5-1 and TRBJ2-3, with D possibly TRBD2 on 5 matching bases. The length of the CDR3 is 14 residues. The germline CDR1 and CDR2 sequences are SGHRS and YFSETQ. The V and J ends lost 2 bases and 5 bases respectively, with 12 bases between them.